This TCR beta chain came from a study of cytomegalovirus exposure and HLA in healthy donors. Whole-study findings and limits: Generally TCR sequences proved uncommon, though certain public TCRs appeared in numerous donors. High sensitivity and specificity were reportedly achieved when the classifier diagnosed cytomegalovirus status. There were fewer than 200 TCR beta chains listed as cytomegalovirus-associated.

This CDR3 is 13 amino acids long. Per the germline V gene, CDR1 is SNHLY and CDR2 is FYNNEI. Trimming left V 5 bases short and J 3 bases short, with 10 bases between. Assay used: immunoSEQ multiplex PCR; TCRdb lists only in-frame clones, some missing. This sample carries under 200,000 clones, around nine tenths of them seen once, and the ten largest clones take about 2.2%. Comment on this clone: What it recognizes is unknown.

The chain joins TRBV2 to TRBJ1-2; D might be TRBD1 (6 bases). Sequenced: PBMCs. The sequence was collected from a young woman in good health and CMV-seronegative. The CDR3 is CASSSQGYYGYTF. DNA of the CDR3: TGTGCCAGCAGTTCTCAGGGGTACTATGGCTACACCTTC.